A single sample is the source of the 23 T cell receptor beta chains below, sequenced in a study of shared clonotypes between healthy human individuals. Profiling relied on immunoSEQ multiplex PCR, and the TCRdb table lists in-frame clones only, not all of them. The sample lists fewer than 850,000 clones; about 90% were seen once. The sample consisted of memory CD8+ T cells from PBMCs. Subset meaning: CD45RO+ cells pooled with CCR7-negative TemRA cells. The receptors were sampled from a man aged 18 to 30 in good health. Some clones in this sample may be carry-over from other donors' samples.

About this clone itself: A read error is likely here: a far larger clone is one base away. The gene calls are TRBV6-5 and TRBJ1-5; the D is unclear. Per germline, CDR1 MNHEY and CDR2 SVGAGI. The CDR3 covers 13 residues. The V end was cut by 5 bases, the J end by 0 bases, with 5 bases between. The CDR3 DNA reads as TGTGCCAGCAGTGAGTATAGCAATCAGCCCCAGCATTTT. This translates into CASSEYSNQPQHF.

The CDR3 loop is CASSLDFGEGLYEQYF. The CDR3 coding sequence is TGTGCCAGCAGCTTAGACTTTGGGGAGGGCCTCTACGAGCAGTACTTC. The rearrangement links TRBV11-2 to TRBJ2-7; 7 bases agree with TRBD2. CDR1 is SGHAT and CDR2 is FQNNGV in the germline V gene. The CDR3 has 16 amino acids. J gave up 3 bases and V 0 bases, and 8 bases lay outside the gene matches.

The chain couples TRBV27 to TRBJ2-7, with 11 bases matching TRBD2. V trimming: 4 bases; J trimming: 2 bases; junction bases outside the gene matches: 10. CDR1 and CDR2 (germline): MNHEY, SMNVEV (reference sequence). There are 17 residues in the CDR3. The CDR3 region is CASSSNGLAGLPYEQYF. CDR3 bases: TGTGCCAGCAGTTCAAATGGACTAGCGGGCTTACCCTACGAGCAGTACTTC.

The V and J genes are TRBV27 and TRBJ2-3; 15 nucleotides match TRBD2. The germline V gene encodes CDR1 MNHEY and CDR2 SMNVEV (reference sequence). The CDR3 has 18 residues. V lost 2 bases, J lost 0 bases, and 3 bases stayed unmatched. CDR3 sequence: CASSLGLAGGPSTDTQYF. In nucleotides, the CDR3 is TGTGCCAGCAGTTTAGGACTAGCGGGAGGGCCTAGCACAGATACGCAGTATTTT.

The V gene is TRBV5-1, the J gene TRBJ2-1, with a possible D match to TRBD2 (6 bases). CDR3 length equals 15 residues. V shed 0 bases and J shed 6 bases, with 13 bases lying between them. The germline CDR1 and CDR2 sequences are SGHRS and YFSETQ. Here the CDR3 reads CASSLGQGGFNEQFF. CDR3 DNA sequence: TGCGCCAGCAGCTTGGGCCAGGGAGGATTCAATGAGCAGTTCTTC.

The chain recombines TRBV27 with TRBJ2-1; D not resolved. This CDR3 region has 11 residues. Germline V lookup: CDR1 MNHEY, CDR2 SMNVEV (reference sequence). The V and J ends lost 6 bases and 8 bases respectively, with 8 bases between them. In DNA form, the CDR3 reads TGTGCCAGCAGCCTAATGGATGAGCAGTTCTTC. Encoded protein: CASSLMDEQFF.

This rearrangement joins TRBV14 to TRBJ2-7; 9 nucleotides match TRBD1. The length of the CDR3 is 14 residues. Losses at the gene ends were 1 base for V and 3 bases for J; bases not matched to a gene: 1. Germline V CDR1 and CDR2: SGHDN, FVKESK. CDR3 sequence: CASSQGTGVYEQYF. CDR3 in DNA: TGTGCCAGCAGCCAAGGGACAGGGGTCTACGAGCAGTACTTC. Supplemented by reference TRBV14 and TRBJ2-7, the full variable domain reads EAGVTQFPSHSVIEKGQTVTLRCDPISGHDNLYWYRRVMGKEIKFLLHFVKESKQDESGMPNNRFLAERTGGTYSTLKVQPAELEDSGVYFCASSQGTGVYEQYFGPGTRLTVT.

The CDR3 DNA reads TGTGCCAGCAGTTTCAAGGGGGCGCGAGAGACCCAGTACTTC. It specifies CASSFKGARETQYF. This chain connects TRBV28 to TRBJ2-5, with 7 bases matching TRBD1. This CDR3 contains 14 residues. Germline CDR1 and CDR2: MDHEN and SYDVKM. V gave up 3 bases and J gave up 4 bases; unmatched junction bases: 5.

The CDR3 bases are TGTGCCAGCAGCAGGACCCGGAACACCGGGGAGCTGTTTTTT. It codes for CASSRTRNTGELFF. The gene calls are TRBV13 and TRBJ2-2; D unclear. The germline CDR1 and CDR2 sequences are PRHDT and FYEKMQ (reference sequence). The CDR3 consists of 14 residues. V was clipped by 5 bases and J by 1 base, with 8 bases between them.

This chain joins TRBV9 and TRBJ2-1; 10 bases line up with TRBD2. Looked up from germline, CDR1 is SGDLS and CDR2 is YYNGEE. Trimming removed 4 bases from V and 6 bases from J; junction bases left unmatched: 4. CDR3 length equals 14 residues. CDR3 nucleotide sequence: TGTGCCAGCAGCCCAAGCGGGAGGGTCAATGAGCAGTTCTTC. Translated: CASSPSGRVNEQFF.

V gene TRBV10-2 combines with J gene TRBJ2-5; unclear D gene. Looked up from germline, CDR1 is WSHSY and CDR2 is SAAADI. Trimming removed 6 bases from V and 4 bases from J, with 6 bases in between. The CDR3 length is 11 residues. CDR3 in amino acids: CASSLGETQYF. The CDR3 DNA reads TGCGCCAGCAGCCTAGGAGAGACCCAGTACTTC.

On this clone: This may be a read error: a much more frequent sequence differs by one nucleotide. Other nucleotide sequences in the sample specify the same CDR3. The J gene is TRBJ2-2, the V gene TRBV28, with D unclear. Germline CDR1 and CDR2: MDHEN and SYDVKM. Trimming shortened V by 2 bases and J by 2 bases, and 0 bases separated the two germline ends. The CDR3 covers 12 residues. CDR3 in DNA: TGTGCCAGCAGTTTAAACACCGGGGAGCTGTTTTTT. This sequence encodes CASSLNTGELFF.

This chain connects TRBV5-1 to TRBJ2-7; possible D gene TRBD1, 6 bases. V lost 4 bases to trimming and J lost 4 bases, with 15 bases between them. CDR1 is SGHRS and CDR2 is YFSETQ in the germline V gene. The CDR3 runs 14 residues. The CDR3 coding sequence is TGCGCCAGCAGCAGAACAGGGTCGTTGTACGAGCAGTACTTC. The encoded protein is CASSRTGSLYEQYF.

This clone was counted a few times. This chain uses TRBV10-1 with TRBJ1-1, with TRBD1 matching 8 bases. Germline assignment: CDR1 WNHNN and CDR2 SYGVQD (reference sequence). The CDR3 length is 13 residues. The J segment lost 1 base and the V segment lost 6 bases, leaving 1 base of the junction unmatched. The CDR3 loop is CASRGQGNTEAFF. Written as DNA, the CDR3 is TGCGCCAGCAGAGGACAGGGGAACACTGAAGCTTTCTTT.

This sequence joins TRBV5-6 and TRBJ2-5, with no clear D. The tail of the sequence fits TRBJ2-7 better, so the J call may be wrong. In germline, CDR1 is SGHDT, CDR2 YYEEEE. This CDR3 spans 13 amino acids. CDR3 DNA: TGTGCCAGCAGCTTGGGGCGCGTCTACGAGCAGTACTTC. Translation: CASSLGRVYEQYF.

The chain has TRBV19 and TRBJ2-2; 7 bases match TRBD2. The CDR3 loop spans 16 amino acids. V lost 2 bases and J lost 6; bases outside the gene matches: 9. Looked up from germline, CDR1 is LNHDA and CDR2 is SQIVND (reference sequence). This chain's CDR3 is CASSISGRGYAGELFF. As DNA, the CDR3 is TGTGCCAGTAGTATAAGTGGGAGGGGTTACGCCGGGGAGCTGTTTTTT.

The chain is built from TRBV19 and TRBJ2-7; D not resolved. V was clipped by 2 bases and J by 7 bases, with 9 bases between them. This CDR3 has 12 amino acids. Per germline, CDR1 LNHDA and CDR2 SQIVND (reference sequence). The DNA of the CDR3 is TGTGCCAGTAGTATAACGGTCGGGGAGCAGTACTTC. Residues: CASSITVGEQYF.

The chain combines TRBV9 with TRBJ1-1; a weak D match, TRBD1 (5 bases). CDR3 length equals 14 residues. V gave up 4 bases and J gave up 0 bases, with 10 bases separating them. Germline CDR1 is SGDLS and CDR2 is YYNGEE. The CDR3, as DNA: TGTGCCAGCAGCTCCGTGGGGGTGAACACTGAAGCTTTCTTT. Its protein product is CASSSVGVNTEAFF.

The gene calls are TRBV15 and TRBJ2-3; tentative D call: TRBD2 (5 bases). The germline V gene has CDR1 LNHNV and CDR2 YYDKDF (reference sequence). CDR3 length equals 15 residues. V was shortened by 1 base and J by 4 bases, with 12 bases between the two germline ends. As DNA, the CDR3 is TGTGCCACCAGCAGAGCTCGAGGGCCCTCAGATACGCAGTATTTT. This codes for CATSRARGPSDTQYF.

V is TRBV7-6 and J is TRBJ2-7, with a possible D match to TRBD2 (6 bases). V was clipped by 1 base and J by 2 bases, with 15 bases between them. There are 16 residues in the CDR3. Germline V CDR1 and CDR2: SGHVS, FNYEAQ. The CDR3 reads CASSLGAPGETYEQYF. Written as DNA, the CDR3 is TGTGCCAGCAGCTTAGGGGCACCGGGAGAGACCTACGAGCAGTACTTC.

This clone has a single count. The chain employs TRBV29-1 and TRBJ2-1, with 8 bases identical to TRBD2. Germline-derived CDR1 and CDR2 are SQVTM and ANQGSEA. Unmatched junction bases numbered 4, after V lost 4 bases and J lost 2 bases. The length of the CDR3 is 14 residues. DNA for the CDR3: TGCAGCGTTGGCAGCGGGAGTACCTACAATGAGCAGTTCTTC. Its protein is CSVGSGSTYNEQFF.

The rearrangement joins TRBV30 to TRBJ2-1; no firm D call. CDR3 length: 11 residues. Deletions cut 4 bases from V and 9 bases from J, with 10 bases between. Germline V gene lookup returns CDR1 GTSNPN and CDR2 SVGIG (reference sequence). The CDR3 loop reads CAWMGSGEQFF. CDR3 bases: TGTGCCTGGATGGGATCAGGTGAGCAGTTCTTC.

The rearrangement joins TRBV27 to TRBJ2-7; D is unclear. The CDR3 spans 13 residues. The germline V and J ends were trimmed by 5 bases and 7 bases, with 15 bases remaining between them. The germline V gene encodes CDR1 MNHEY and CDR2 SMNVEV (reference sequence). The CDR3 region has the DNA TGTGCCAGCAGTGGAGACTTCCCTTGGGAGCAGTACTTC. Amino acid sequence: CASSGDFPWEQYF.